Listed here are 30 T cell receptor beta chains from one sample, sequenced in a study of molecular identifiers for immune sequencing clone quantification. TCRdb re-called the PCR reads with MiXCR, one entry per CDR3 protein. The sample consists of approximately 550,000 distinct CDR3 sequences, 25% of them appearing once. The source material was naive CD8+ T cells from blood, with Jurkat cell RNA spiked in. Subset: FACS-sorted CD8+CD4-CCR7+CD45RA+ naive T cells. The source is a human donor in good health. Some libraries in this study had Jurkat cell RNA spiked in.

J is TRBJ2-1 and V is TRBV5-3; 14 bases align to TRBD2. TRBV5-3 has ORF status, its function being uncertain. The J segment lost 6 bases and the V segment lost 8 bases, leaving 4 bases of the junction unmatched. This CDR3 has 14 residues. Here the CDR3 reads CASRGTSGSNEQFF. The CDR3 DNA reads TGTGCCAGCAGAGGGACTAGCGGGAGCAATGAGCAGTTCTTC.

The V call is TRBV27, the J call TRBJ2-7; tentatively, D is TRBD2 (5 bases). V was shortened by 1 base and J by 4 bases, with 14 bases between the two germline ends. This CDR3 is built from 15 residues. Germline assignment: CDR1 MNHEY and CDR2 SMNVEV (reference sequence). The CDR3 DNA follows: TGTGCCAGCAGTTTATTCCCTAGCAGGAGGTACGAGCAGTACTTC. As protein: CASSLFPSRRYEQYF.

Ten or more counts support this clonotype. The V and J genes are TRBV5-1 and TRBJ2-1; 11 nucleotides line up with TRBD2. The CDR3 length is 15 residues. CDR1 and CDR2 from the germline V gene are SGHRS and YFSETQ. With 4 bases clipped from V and 4 bases from J, the junction kept 4 bases outside the gene matches. The CDR3 DNA reads TGCGCCAGCAGCCTGCGACTAGCGGGATACAATGAGCAGTTCTTC. Its translation: CASSLRLAGYNEQFF.

This rearrangement joins TRBV2 to TRBJ2-3, with D tentatively TRBD2 (7 bases). CDR1 is SNHLY, CDR2 FYNNEI, per germline. Trimming shortened V by 8 bases and J by 6 bases, and 21 bases separated the two germline ends. This CDR3 is built from 15 residues. The CDR3 here is CASGDTAAGVDTQYF. CDR3 DNA: TGTGCCAGCGGGGACACGGCGGCGGGAGTGGATACGCAGTATTTT.

The table lists this clonotype with a few counts. The gene calls are TRBV6-2 or TRBV6-3 and TRBJ2-1, with D perhaps TRBD2 (6 bases). Trimming pared 7 bases from V and 4 bases from J, leaving 17 bases between. The CDR3 runs to 15 residues. CDR1 and CDR2 (germline): MNHEY, SVGEGT. Here the CDR3 DNA reads TGTGCCAGCACCCCAGGCGGGACTCTATACAATGAGCAGTTCTTC. The encoded protein is CASTPGGTLYNEQFF.

In regard to this clonotype: A much more abundant neighbour one base away suggests this may be a read error. The chain is built from TRBV5-3 and TRBJ2-7, with D possibly matching TRBD2 (6 bases). TRBV5-3 is assigned to the ORF class and has an uncertain function. Trimming cost V 8 bases and J 5 bases, with 17 bases left between them. The CDR3 is 13 amino acids. CDR3 in DNA: TGTGCCAGCAGCCCGGAGGGGCGGAACGAGCAGTACTTC. This gives the protein CASSPEGRNEQYF.

The chain joins TRBV6-2 or TRBV6-3 to TRBJ2-1; D possibly uses TRBD1 or TRBD2 (5 bases each). Trimming shortened V by 0 bases and J by 0 bases, and 9 bases separated the two germline ends. This CDR3 has 16 amino acids. Germline CDR1 MNHEY, CDR2 SVGEGT. CDR3 amino acids: CASSYSPGTSYNEQFF. Written as DNA, the CDR3 is TGTGCCAGCAGTTACTCCCCCGGGACCTCCTACAATGAGCAGTTCTTC.

This clonotype appeared many times. This chain's CDR3 is CSVEGGQGFSYEQYF. CDR3 sequence (DNA): TGCAGCGTTGAGGGAGGACAGGGTTTCTCCTACGAGCAGTACTTC. J is TRBJ2-7 and V is TRBV29-1; 8 bases are a match to TRBD1. Germline CDR1 is SQVTM and CDR2 is ANQGSEA. J gave up 0 bases and V 3 bases, and 7 bases lay outside the gene matches. The length of the CDR3 is 15 residues.

Of note for this clonotype: A much larger clonotype is one base distant, so this may be a read error. The chain couples TRBV19 to TRBJ2-1; 9 bases align to TRBD2. After removal of 8 bases from V and 3 bases from J, the junction contained 11 bases not matched to a gene. This CDR3 is built from 16 residues. Germline-derived CDR1 and CDR2 are LNHDA and SQIVND (reference sequence). CDR3 sequence: CASGPSSGGSYNEQFF. The DNA for the CDR3 is TGTGCCAGTGGTCCCTCCAGCGGGGGGAGCTACAATGAGCAGTTCTTC.

A few counts support this clonotype. This sequence joins TRBV12-3 or TRBV12-4 and TRBJ2-3; no definite D call. This CDR3 has 11 amino acids. V was cut by 7 bases and J by 4 bases, with 6 bases left in between. CDR3 loop: CASMLADTQYF. The DNA of the CDR3 is TGTGCCAGCATGCTGGCAGATACGCAGTATTTT.

To note about this clonotype: This may stem from a read error, because a much larger clone lies one nucleotide away. The CDR3 DNA follows: TGTGCCAGCATGGCTGGGGCCCGACACGAGCGGTACTTC. It codes for CASMAGARHERYF. This rearrangement joins TRBV27 to TRBJ2-7; the D gene is possibly TRBD1 (5 bases). Germline lookup yields CDR1 MNHEY and CDR2 SMNVEV (reference sequence). This CDR3 comprises 13 residues.

This clonotype was counted many times. The gene calls are TRBV6-5 and TRBJ1-1; D is perhaps TRBD1 (5 bases). The CDR3 runs to 13 residues. Germline V gene lookup returns CDR1 MNHEY and CDR2 SVGAGI. Trimming pared 7 bases from V and 3 bases from J, leaving 12 bases between. The DNA for the CDR3 is TGTGCCAGCACCCGGGACCGATACACTGAAGCTTTCTTT. This gives the protein CASTRDRYTEAFF.

In regard to this clonotype: Possible read error: a much larger clone is one base away. The chain joins TRBV6-5 to TRBJ2-3, with D perhaps TRBD1 (6 bases). From germline, CDR1 is MNHEY and CDR2 SVGAGI. The CDR3 length is 16 residues. Trimming cost V 5 bases and J 4 bases, with 19 bases left between them. The CDR3 coding sequence is TGTGCCAGCAGTGACTGGGCAGGGGTTCCGCCAGATACGCAGTATTTT. Its translation: CASSDWAGVPPDTQYF.

This clonotype showed up just a few times. V and J are TRBV11-1 and TRBJ2-7; tentative D call: TRBD2 (6 bases). V lost 0 bases, J lost 5 bases, and 17 bases lay in between. The CDR3 consists of 16 residues. The germline gives CDR1 SGHAT, CDR2 FQDESV (reference sequence). CDR3 loop: CASSLARSGDSNEQYF. The CDR3 region has the DNA TGTGCCAGCAGCTTAGCGAGGTCGGGGGATAGCAACGAGCAGTACTTC.

Of note for this clonotype: The germline gene is not matched at one end of the junction; a read error may be the cause. J is TRBJ2-1 and V is TRBV2; 9 bases map to TRBD1. Per germline, CDR1 SNHLY and CDR2 FYNNEI. The CDR3 spans 15 residues. Here the CDR3 DNA reads TGTGCCAGCAGACGAACCGGGACAGGGTACAATGAGCAGCTCTTC. It specifies CASRRTGTGYNEQLF.

The V and J genes are TRBV7-6 and TRBJ2-1; possibly TRBD2 for D (6 bases). V lost 3 bases and J lost 0, with 15 bases in between. There are 17 residues in the CDR3. Germline CDR1 and CDR2: SGHVS and FNYEAQ. The CDR3 nucleotides are TGTGCCAGCAGCTTGAGGGAGGCGGGGAGCTCCTACAATGAGCAGTTCTTC. Translating it yields CASSLREAGSSYNEQFF.

In the case of this clonotype: One base away lies a much larger clone, so this may be a sequencing read error. J is TRBJ2-5 and V is TRBV29-1, with TRBD2 matching over 8 bases. The germline V gene has CDR1 SQVTM and CDR2 ANQGSEA. The CDR3 totals 14 residues. The CDR3 here is CSVEGLGVEETQCF. CDR3 nucleotide sequence: TGCAGCGTTGAGGGACTAGGAGTTGAAGAGACCCAGTGCTTC.

This clonotype was seen many times. The CDR3 DNA sequence: TGTGCCAGCAGCCCTTTTGGCGGGCACGAGCAGTACTTC. It translates to CASSPFGGHEQYF. The chain employs TRBV7-2 and TRBJ2-7; weak D call: TRBD2 (5 bases). This CDR3 has 13 residues. V was cut by 5 bases and J by 5 bases, with 13 bases left in between. The germline CDR1 and CDR2 sequences are SGHTA and FQGNSA.

This clonotype was detected only a few times. The V gene is TRBV7-6, the J gene TRBJ2-1, with 8 bases fitting TRBD2. This CDR3 contains 15 residues. The V gene end was trimmed by 4 bases and the J gene end by 3 bases; junction bases not matched to a gene: 5. The germline CDR1 and CDR2 sequences are SGHVS and FNYEAQ. The DNA of the CDR3 is TGTGCCAGCAGCTCAACTAGCGGATACTACAATGAGCAGTTCTTC. It is translated as CASSSTSGYYNEQFF. The complete variable domain, with remaining parts taken from reference TRBV7-6 and TRBJ2-1, reads GAGVSQSPRYKVTKRGQDVALRCDPISGHVSLYWYRQALGQGPEFLTYFNYEAQQDKSGLPNDRFSAERPEGSISTLTIQRTEQRDSAMYRCASSSTSGYYNEQFFGPGTRLTVL.

A few counts support this clonotype. The chain recombines TRBV4-1 with TRBJ2-3; D may be TRBD2 (5 bases). Germline values: CDR1 MGHRA, CDR2 YSYEKL. V was shortened by 7 bases and J by 2 bases, with 22 bases between the two germline ends. The CDR3 runs 17 residues. CDR3 sequence reads: CASNTGRTSYPTDTQYF. The CDR3 region has the DNA TGCGCCAGCAACACCGGACGGACTTCCTACCCCACAGATACGCAGTATTTT.

This clonotype came up many times. V is TRBV20-1 and J is TRBJ2-3, with a possible D match to TRBD1 (5 bases). Trimming removed 5 bases at V and 3 bases at J, with 12 bases between. Germline lookup yields CDR1 DFQATT and CDR2 SNEGSKA (reference sequence). The CDR3 is made up of 13 amino acids. The CDR3 DNA is TGCAGTGCTCCACCGCAGGGAACAGATACGCAGTATTTT. It codes for CSAPPQGTDTQYF.

This clonotype has a count of ten or more. The chain is built from TRBV7-2 and TRBJ2-3; D is ambiguous. This CDR3 spans 13 amino acids. Germline CDR1 is SGHTA and CDR2 is FQGNSA. Trimming shortened V by 1 base and J by 4 bases, and 6 bases separated the two germline ends. This chain's CDR3 is CASSLDLSDTQYF. Here the CDR3 DNA reads TGTGCCAGCAGCTTAGATCTCTCAGATACGCAGTATTTT.

There are many counts of this clonotype. The genes are TRBV4-3 and TRBJ2-2; D not certain. Germline CDR1 LGHNA, CDR2 YSLEER. The CDR3 extends over 13 amino acids. V lost 0 bases and J 7 bases, leaving 6 bases between the germline ends. The chain's CDR3 is CASSQDRYGELFF. The CDR3 DNA is TGCGCCAGCAGCCAAGACCGGTACGGGGAGCTGTTTTTT.

This clonotype was seen only a few times. The chain uses TRBV19 and TRBJ2-2, with D uncertain. Trimming removed 4 bases at V and 1 base at J, with 16 bases between. Germline assignment: CDR1 LNHDA and CDR2 SQIVND (reference sequence). The CDR3 has 17 amino acids. The CDR3 region has the DNA TGTGCCAGTAGTAGCTTTGCGTGGCGAAAGAACACCGGGGAGCTGTTTTTT. Translated: CASSSFAWRKNTGELFF.

The chain couples TRBV6-2 or TRBV6-3 to TRBJ1-6; D is possibly TRBD1 (6 bases). The germline V and J ends were trimmed by 2 bases and 6 bases, with 8 bases remaining between them. The CDR3 loop spans 14 amino acids. Germline V lookup: CDR1 MNHEY, CDR2 SVGEGT. For the CDR3, the DNA is TGTGCCAGCAGTTACGTGGACAGTAATTCACCCCTCCACTTT. Its protein product is CASSYVDSNSPLHF.

The chain links TRBV7-9 to TRBJ1-6; TRBD1 aligns across 8 bases. The CDR3 runs 16 residues. After removal of 4 bases from V and 10 bases from J, the junction contained 12 bases not matched to a gene. Germline V gene lookup returns CDR1 SEHNR and CDR2 FQNEAQ (reference sequence). The CDR3 loop is CASSSNRDRTGSPLHF. CDR3 nucleotides: TGTGCCAGCAGCTCGAACCGGGACAGGACTGGATCACCCCTCCACTTT.

This clonotype was observed many times. The chain recombines TRBV29-1 with TRBJ2-5; 9 nucleotides match TRBD2. J lost 5 bases, V lost 5 bases, and 9 bases had no gene match. CDR3 length: 14 residues. From germline, CDR1 is SQVTM and CDR2 ANQGSEA. CDR3 coding DNA: TGCAGCGTTCTCTCTAGCGGGATCTACGAGACCCAGTACTTC. Amino acids: CSVLSSGIYETQYF.

The V gene is TRBV6-1, the J gene TRBJ1-5, with D possibly matching TRBD1 (5 bases). Germline assignment: CDR1 MNHNS and CDR2 SASEGT. The CDR3 runs to 15 residues. Trimming shortened V by 2 bases and J by 4 bases, and 12 bases separated the two germline ends. The CDR3 DNA sequence: TGTGCCAGCAGTGAATTTCGGGGGGATAATCAGCCCCAGCATTTT. Amino acids: CASSEFRGDNQPQHF.

Turning to this clonotype: Just one base apart from a much larger clone, this may be a read error. The chain has TRBV6-5 and TRBJ2-1, with 7 bases lining up with TRBD2. The length of the CDR3 is 16 residues. The V gene's germline CDR1 is MNHEY and CDR2 SVGAGI. DNA for the CDR3: TGTGCCAGCAGTAACTCGTCGGGAGGAATTTACAATGAGCAGTTCTTC. It specifies CASSNSSGGIYNEQFF.

This clonotype was observed a handful of times. This sequence joins TRBV15 and TRBJ2-7, with TRBD2 identical over 8 bases. With 4 bases clipped from V and 4 bases from J, the junction kept 12 bases outside the gene matches. There are 16 residues in the CDR3. Germline loops: CDR1 LNHNV, CDR2 YYDKDF (reference sequence). CDR3 in DNA: TGTGCCACCAGCACCATCCATACGGGGGGGAGGTACGAGCAGTACTTC. Its protein is CATSTIHTGGRYEQYF.